The clone carrying this TCR beta chain was picked up many times. Antigen: not known. TCRdb re-called the 5' RACE reads with MiXCR, one entry per CDR3 protein. The sample yields 200,000 to 250,000 distinct CDR3 sequences, roughly a tenth seen once. The sample comes from a study of CD8 T cells in ankylosing spondylitis. Findings of the study overall: Disease-linked clones reportedly concentrated significantly in matched ankylosing spondylitis synovial fluid. What appeared characteristic of ankylosing spondylitis blood was a TCR beta motif of 7 or 8 highly homologous variants. Reactive arthritis synovial fluid and blood previously showed some of these motif variants.

Sequencing was carried out using blood, either unsorted or a sorted T cell fraction (not recorded which). The TCR sequence derives from a male donor with ankylosing spondylitis or in good health (not recorded which).

The CDR3 loop is CASSWPQGGDTDTQYF. CDR3 in DNA: TGTGCCAGCAGCTGGCCGCAAGGGGGAGATACAGATACGCAGTATTTT. The rearrangement joins TRBV7-9 to TRBJ2-3, with D possibly being TRBD1 (6 bases). Germline values: CDR1 SEHNR, CDR2 FQNEAQ (reference sequence). V was clipped by 4 bases and J by 3 bases, with 17 bases between them. This CDR3 spans 16 amino acids. Drawing the rest from reference TRBV7-9 and TRBJ2-3, the complete variable domain is DTGVSQNPRHKITKRGQNVTFRCDPISEHNRLYWYRQTLGQGPEFLTYFQNEAQLEKSRLLSDRFSAERPKGSFSTLEIQRTEQGDSAMYLCASSWPQGGDTDTQYFGPGTRLTVL.